The clone carrying this T cell receptor beta chain was counted a few times. Its antigen is still unknown. The data derive from a study of cytomegalovirus exposure and HLA in healthy donors. Findings and caveats of the study: Links to common viral pathogens appeared, in a later analysis, for several of the most significant clusters. For cytomegalovirus status, the classifier reportedly gave diagnoses with high specificity and sensitivity. Per a later analysis, 16,951 TCR beta sequences showed association with HLA alleles at 0.05 false discovery rate. Across donors, most TCRs were seen rarely, yet some public ones were widespread.

Germline V gene lookup returns CDR1 MDHEN and CDR2 SYDVKM. Trimming cost V 4 bases and J 6 bases, with 13 bases left between them. The CDR3 is 14 amino acids. The PCR contained 60 Vbeta and 13 Jbeta primers. Sequenced by immunoSEQ multiplex PCR; TCRdb stores in-frame clones only, minus some. The sample consists of around 150,000 clones, 55% to 80% of them appearing once. The sample consisted of PBMCs. The V gene is TRBV28, the J gene TRBJ2-1; D may be TRBD2 (6 bases). The source is a woman in her sixties or seventies in good health and CMV-seropositive. CDR3 loop: CASSSGTFSNEQFF. In DNA form, the CDR3 reads TGTGCCAGCAGTTCTGGGACTTTTAGCAATGAGCAGTTCTTC.